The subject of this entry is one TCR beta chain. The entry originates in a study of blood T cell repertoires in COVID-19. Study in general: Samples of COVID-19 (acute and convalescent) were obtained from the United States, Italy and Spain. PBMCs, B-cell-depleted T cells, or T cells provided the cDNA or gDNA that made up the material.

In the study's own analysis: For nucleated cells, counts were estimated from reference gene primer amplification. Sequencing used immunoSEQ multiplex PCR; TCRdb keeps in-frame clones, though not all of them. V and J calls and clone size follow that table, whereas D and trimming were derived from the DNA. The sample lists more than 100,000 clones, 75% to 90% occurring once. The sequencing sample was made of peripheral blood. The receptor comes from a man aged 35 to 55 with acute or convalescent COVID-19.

CDR3 protein: CASSLQGTGTDSPLHF. CDR3 DNA: TGCGCCAGCAGCTTGCAAGGGACAGGGACTGATTCACCCCTCCACTTT. The chain couples TRBV5-1 to TRBJ1-6, with 9 bases identical to TRBD1. This CDR3 is built from 16 residues. J was trimmed by 8 bases and V by 1 base; bases with no gene match: 7. CDR1 and CDR2 (germline): SGHRS, YFSETQ.